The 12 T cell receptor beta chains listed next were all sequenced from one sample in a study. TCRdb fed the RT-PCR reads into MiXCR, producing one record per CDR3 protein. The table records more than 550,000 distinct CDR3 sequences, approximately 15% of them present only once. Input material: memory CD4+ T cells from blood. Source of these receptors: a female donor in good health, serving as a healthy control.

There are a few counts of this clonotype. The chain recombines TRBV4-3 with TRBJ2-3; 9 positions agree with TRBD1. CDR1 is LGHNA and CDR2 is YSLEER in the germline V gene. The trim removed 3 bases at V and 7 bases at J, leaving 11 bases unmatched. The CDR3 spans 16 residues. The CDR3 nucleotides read TGCGCCAGCAGCCAGGACTCGGGACAGGGTAGGAATACGCAGTATTTT. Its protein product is CASSQDSGQGRNTQYF.

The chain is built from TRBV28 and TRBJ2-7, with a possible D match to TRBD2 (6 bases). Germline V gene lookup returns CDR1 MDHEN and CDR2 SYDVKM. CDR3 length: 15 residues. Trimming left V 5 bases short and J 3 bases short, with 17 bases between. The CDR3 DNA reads TGTGCCAGCAGTCCCCCGGGACTCGTGGGCTACGAGCAGTACTTC. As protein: CASSPPGLVGYEQYF.

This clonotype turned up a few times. Written as DNA, the CDR3 is TGTGCCACCAGTGACGACAGGGTGGCCACCGGGGAGCTGTTTTTT. This codes for CATSDDRVATGELFF. The genes are TRBV24-1 and TRBJ2-2; TRBD1 agrees at 7 bases. The CDR3 sequence is 15 residues long. In germline, CDR1 is KGHDR, CDR2 SFDVKD. Losses at the gene ends were 4 bases for V and 4 bases for J; bases not matched to a gene: 5.

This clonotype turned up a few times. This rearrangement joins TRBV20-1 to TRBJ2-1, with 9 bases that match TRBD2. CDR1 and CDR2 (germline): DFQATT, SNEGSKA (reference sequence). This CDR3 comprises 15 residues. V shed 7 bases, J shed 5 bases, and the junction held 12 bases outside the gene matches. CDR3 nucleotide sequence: TGCAGTGTCCCGGAAATAGCGGGGGAGGACAATGAGCAGTTCTTC. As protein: CSVPEIAGEDNEQFF.

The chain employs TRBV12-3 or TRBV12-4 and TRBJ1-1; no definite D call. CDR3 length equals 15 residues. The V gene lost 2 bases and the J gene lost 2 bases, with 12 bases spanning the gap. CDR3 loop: CASSLRTDLNTEAFF. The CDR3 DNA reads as TGTGCCAGCAGTTTAAGGACGGACCTCAACACTGAAGCTTTCTTT.

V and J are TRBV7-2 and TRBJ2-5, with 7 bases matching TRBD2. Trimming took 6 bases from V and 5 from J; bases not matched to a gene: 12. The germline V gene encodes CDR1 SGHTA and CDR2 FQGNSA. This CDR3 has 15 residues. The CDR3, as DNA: TGTGCCAGCAGTGGTATGGCGGGAGTGGAGGAGACCCAGTACTTC. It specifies CASSGMAGVEETQYF.

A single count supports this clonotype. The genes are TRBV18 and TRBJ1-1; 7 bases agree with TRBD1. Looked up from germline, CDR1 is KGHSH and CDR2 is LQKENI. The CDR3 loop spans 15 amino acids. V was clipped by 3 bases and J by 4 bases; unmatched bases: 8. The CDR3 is CASSPNRGRATEAFF. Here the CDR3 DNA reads TGTGCCAGCTCACCCAACAGGGGAAGGGCCACTGAAGCTTTCTTT.

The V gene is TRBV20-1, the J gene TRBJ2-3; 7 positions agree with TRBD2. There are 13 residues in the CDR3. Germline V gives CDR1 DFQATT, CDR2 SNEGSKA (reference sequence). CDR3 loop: CRATSRSTDTQYF. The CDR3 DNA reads TGCAGAGCGACTAGCCGAAGCACAGATACGCAGTATTTT.

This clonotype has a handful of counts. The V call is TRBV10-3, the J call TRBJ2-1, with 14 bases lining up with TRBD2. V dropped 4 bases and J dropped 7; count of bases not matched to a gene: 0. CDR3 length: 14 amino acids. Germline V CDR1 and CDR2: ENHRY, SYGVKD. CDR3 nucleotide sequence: TGTGCCATCAGTGGACTAGCGGGGGGGAATGAGCAGTTCTTC. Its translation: CAISGLAGGNEQFF.

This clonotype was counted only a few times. For the CDR3, the DNA is TGTGCCAGTAGGGCCCTACTAGCGGGGACCACAGATACGCAGTATTTT. Translating it yields CASRALLAGTTDTQYF. The genes are TRBV19 and TRBJ2-3; 10 bases fit TRBD2. The CDR3 consists of 16 residues. With 6 bases clipped from V and 2 bases from J, the junction kept 8 bases outside the gene matches. Germline V gene sequence: CDR1 LNHDA, CDR2 SQIVND (reference sequence).

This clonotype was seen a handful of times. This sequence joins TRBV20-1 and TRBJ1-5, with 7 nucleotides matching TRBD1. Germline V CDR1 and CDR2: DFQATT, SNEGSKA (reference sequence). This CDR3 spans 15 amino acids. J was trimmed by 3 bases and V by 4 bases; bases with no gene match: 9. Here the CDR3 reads CSATQSDRFNQPQHF. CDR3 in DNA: TGCAGTGCTACACAATCGGACAGGTTCAATCAGCCCCAGCATTTT.

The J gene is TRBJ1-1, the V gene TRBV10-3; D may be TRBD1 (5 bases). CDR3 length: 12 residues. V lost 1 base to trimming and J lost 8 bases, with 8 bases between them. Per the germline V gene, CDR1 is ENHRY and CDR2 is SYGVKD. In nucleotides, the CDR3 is TGTGCCATCAGTGAGTTTTGGGGGGAAGCTTTCTTT. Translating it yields CAISEFWGEAFF.